These 28 T cell receptor beta chains came from one sample sequenced in a study of T-cell reconstitution after alpha-beta-depleted transplantation in children. Molecular barcoding with unique molecular identifiers was used for the TCRbeta library. TCRdb redid the calling of the PCR reads with MiXCR, one entry per CDR3 protein. The top ten hold 4% to 5.5% of the sample, which has under 450,000 distinct CDR3 sequences, less than 15% seen once. Sequences were derived from PBMCs, sampled from the stem cell graft. The receptors shown here come from a human donor who donated a stem cell graft to a child with Fanconi anemia.

Worth noting for this clonotype: A much bigger clone sits one base away, suggesting this may be a read error. This chain uses TRBV7-2 with TRBJ2-5; 9 bases fit TRBD2. The CDR3 loop spans 16 amino acids. The germline V gene has CDR1 SGHTA and CDR2 FQGNSA. The ends lost 8 bases at V and 4 bases at J; junction bases unmatched: 14. CDR3: CASGYQAGGPGETQYF. The CDR3 DNA follows: TGTGCCAGCGGCTACCAGGCGGGGGGGCCCGGAGAGACCCAGTACTTC. The full variable domain, in which reference TRBV7-2 and TRBJ2-5 provide the parts outside the CDR3, is GAGVSQSPSNKVTEKGKDVELRCDPISGHTALYWYRQSLGQGLEFLIYFQGNSAPDKSGLPSDRFSAERTGGSVSTLTIQRTQQEDSAVYLCASGYQAGGPGETQYFGPGTRLLVL.

The chain recombines TRBV5-1 with TRBJ2-7, with D unresolved. Germline V CDR1 and CDR2: SGHRS, YFSETQ. The germline V and J ends were trimmed by 5 bases and 1 base, with 10 bases remaining between them. This CDR3 is 13 amino acids long. CDR3 in amino acids: CASRAILSYEQYF. The CDR3 DNA is TGCGCCAGCAGGGCGATTCTGTCCTACGAGCAGTACTTC. Using reference TRBV5-1 and TRBJ2-7 for the parts outside the CDR3, the full variable domain is KAGVTQTPRYLIKTRGQQVTLSCSPISGHRSVSWYQQTPGQGLQFLFEYFSETQRNKGNFPGRFSGRQFSNSRSEMNVSTLELGDSALYLCASRAILSYEQYFGPGTRLTVT.

J is TRBJ2-2 and V is TRBV12-3 or TRBV12-4, with D perhaps matching TRBD1 (11 bases). This CDR3 is built from 21 residues. The ends were cut back, 3 bases at V and 3 bases at J, with 29 bases in the middle. CDR3 DNA: TGTGCCAGCAGTTTCATGGTTGCCGGGACAGGGGGACTAGCGTACACCGGGGAGCTGTTTTTT. Translating it yields CASSFMVAGTGGLAYTGELFF.

The rearrangement links TRBV11-1 to TRBJ1-2; tentatively, D is TRBD1 (6 bases). The germline V gene encodes CDR1 SGHAT and CDR2 FQDESV (reference sequence). This CDR3 is 17 amino acids long. Trimming removed 4 bases at V and 2 bases at J, with 20 bases between. The CDR3 loop reads CASSSDQKGGFNYGYTF. The CDR3 bases are TGTGCCAGCAGCTCCGACCAGAAGGGGGGATTCAACTATGGCTACACCTTC.

This clonotype was detected many times. This rearrangement joins TRBV11-2 to TRBJ2-2; D possibly corresponds to TRBD1 (5 bases). CDR1 is SGHAT, CDR2 FQNNGV, per germline. V gave up 6 bases and J gave up 4 bases, with 9 bases separating them. The CDR3 length is 13 residues. CDR3 region: CASSKTGTGELFF. CDR3 nucleotide sequence: TGTGCCAGCAGTAAAACAGGCACCGGGGAGCTGTTTTTT.

This clonotype was seen at least ten times. One end of the junction fails to match germline, which may point to a read error. This chain uses TRBV12-3 or TRBV12-4 with TRBJ2-3; possibly TRBD1 for D (5 bases). This CDR3 is built from 11 residues. The CDR3 DNA reads as TGTGCCAGCAGTCCCACAGGTACGCAGTATTTT. As protein: CASSPTGTQYF.

The CDR3 spells CASSVFGTGLGEQYF. CDR3 DNA sequence: TGTGCCAGCAGTGTGTTTGGGACAGGCCTCGGCGAGCAGTACTTC. The chain joins TRBV2 to TRBJ2-7; 8 bases match TRBD1. Per the germline V gene, CDR1 is SNHLY and CDR2 is FYNNEI. The CDR3 runs to 15 residues. The ends lost 4 bases at V and 6 bases at J; junction bases unmatched: 11.

This clonotype was detected only a few times. The chain combines TRBV7-9 with TRBJ2-7; D gene uncertain. The V gene's germline CDR1 is SEHNR and CDR2 FQNEAQ (reference sequence). V gave up 1 base and J gave up 4 bases, with 8 bases separating them. The CDR3 is made up of 13 amino acids. This chain's CDR3 is CASSLGLLYEQYF. The CDR3 region has the DNA TGTGCCAGCAGCTTAGGACTCCTTTACGAGCAGTACTTC.

V gene TRBV9 combines with J gene TRBJ2-5, with D hard to call. The CDR3 sequence is 14 residues long. Germline V gene sequence: CDR1 SGDLS, CDR2 YYNGEE. V was trimmed by 4 bases and J by 3 bases, leaving 13 bases between them. The CDR3 here is CASSQGPTKETQYF. CDR3 coding DNA: TGTGCCAGCAGCCAAGGCCCGACGAAAGAGACCCAGTACTTC.

This clonotype appeared a few times. The chain couples TRBV5-1 to TRBJ2-1; a possible D gene is TRBD2 (6 bases). Germline values: CDR1 SGHRS, CDR2 YFSETQ. The V gene lost 4 bases and the J gene lost 7 bases, with 36 bases spanning the gap. The CDR3 length is 21 residues. The DNA for the CDR3 is TGCGCCAGCAGCCCTGGATTGCGGCAAATTCAAATGGGCCGGGGGAGTAATGAGCAGTTCTTC. It encodes CASSPGLRQIQMGRGSNEQFF.

Worth noting for this clonotype: The junction and the germline gene differ at one end; a read error may be behind it. The chain recombines TRBV12-3 or TRBV12-4 with TRBJ1-3, with D unresolved. This CDR3 spans 16 amino acids. CDR3 loop: CSSSDQDRYSGNTIYF. CDR3 DNA: TGTTCCAGCAGTGATCAGGACCGTTACTCTGGAAACACCATATATTTT.

The V and J genes are TRBV5-6 and TRBJ2-1; D not certain. CDR1 is SGHDT, CDR2 YYEEEE, per germline. This CDR3 has 13 residues. V was cut by 1 base and J by 8 bases, with 10 bases left in between. Written as DNA, the CDR3 is TGTGCCAGCAGCTTGTCTGGCGCACATGAGCAGTTCTTC. It codes for CASSLSGAHEQFF. The full variable domain, with the rest looked up from reference TRBV5-6 and TRBJ2-1, is DAGVTQSPTHLIKTRGQQVTLRCSPKSGHDTVSWYQQALGQGPQFIFQYYEEEERQRGNFPDRFSGHQFPNYSSELNVNALLLGDSALYLCASSLSGAHEQFFGPGTRLTVL.

This clonotype appeared a few times. The J gene is TRBJ1-6, the V gene TRBV6-5, with 12 bases aligning to TRBD1. This CDR3 has 14 amino acids. CDR1 and CDR2 from the germline V gene are MNHEY and SVGAGI. V dropped 0 bases and J dropped 14; count of bases not matched to a gene: 2. The CDR3 region has the DNA TGTGCCAGCAGTTACTCGGGACAGGGGGCTGCCCTCCACTTT. Translated: CASSYSGQGAALHF.

This clonotype has more than one count but fewer than ten. The chain carries TRBV7-9 and TRBJ2-3; a possible D gene is TRBD1 (6 bases). Trimming took off 3 bases at V and 2 bases at J, with 9 bases between the two ends. Germline V gene lookup returns CDR1 SEHNR and CDR2 FQNEAQ (reference sequence). This CDR3 comprises 14 residues. In nucleotides, the CDR3 is TGTGCCAGCAGCTTGAGGACAGTCACAGATACGCAGTATTTT. It codes for CASSLRTVTDTQYF.

The DNA of the CDR3 is TGTGCCAGCACTAGGGGCGCCGAGCAGTACTTC. It yields the protein CASTRGAEQYF. The chain links TRBV27 to TRBJ2-7; D possibly corresponds to TRBD1 (5 bases). Trimming stripped 7 bases from V and 6 bases from J, with 10 bases between. The germline V gene encodes CDR1 MNHEY and CDR2 SMNVEV (reference sequence). The CDR3 consists of 11 residues.

The chain has TRBV4-1 and TRBJ2-3; D may be TRBD2 (5 bases). Germline values: CDR1 MGHRA, CDR2 YSYEKL. There are 14 residues in the CDR3. Between the trimmed V and J ends, which lost 0 bases and 4 bases, there was a span of 8 bases. The CDR3 sequence: CASSQDRGPDTQYF. The CDR3, as DNA: TGCGCCAGCAGCCAAGATCGAGGGCCAGATACGCAGTATTTT.

This chain links TRBV28 with TRBJ1-1; D is unresolved. The CDR3 covers 12 residues. Trimming took 3 bases from V and 10 from J, leaving 12 bases between them. Germline CDR1 MDHEN, CDR2 SYDVKM. CDR3: CASSFLRQAAFF. CDR3 DNA: TGTGCCAGCAGTTTCTTGAGGCAGGCAGCTTTCTTT. The full variable domain, rest sourced from reference TRBV28 and TRBJ1-1, is DVKVTQSSRYLVKRTGEKVFLECVQDMDHENMFWYRQDPGLGLRLIYFSYDVKMKEKGDIPEGYSVSREKKERFSLILESASTNQTSMYLCASSFLRQAAFFGQGTRLTVV.

The chain uses TRBV4-3 and TRBJ1-1; no firm D call. This CDR3 is 15 amino acids long. V was cut by 2 bases and J by 3 bases, with 13 bases left in between. CDR1 LGHNA and CDR2 YSLEER come from the germline V gene. This CDR3 is CASSQLLSRDTEAFF. The CDR3 region has the DNA TGCGCCAGCAGCCAACTCCTCTCTAGGGACACTGAAGCTTTCTTT.

This rearrangement joins TRBV18 to TRBJ2-7; either TRBD1 or TRBD2 may fit D (5 bases each). The germline V gene encodes CDR1 KGHSH and CDR2 LQKENI. Trimming removed 3 bases at V and 6 bases at J, with 12 bases between. CDR3 length: 13 amino acids. The CDR3 is CASSPTGGSEQYV. CDR3 DNA sequence: TGTGCCAGCTCACCTACTGGGGGAAGCGAGCAGTACGTC.

In its sample, this clonotype was seen many times. The chain has TRBV20-1 and TRBJ2-2; either TRBD1 or TRBD2 may fit D (6 bases each). CDR3 length: 15 residues. CDR1 DFQATT and CDR2 SNEGSKA come from the germline V gene (reference sequence). Trimming cost V 2 bases and J 2 bases, with 12 bases left between them. The CDR3 coding sequence is TGCAGTGCTAGAAAAGGGGGGACTAACACCGGGGAGCTGTTTTTT. Protein product: CSARKGGTNTGELFF.

This clonotype was counted at least ten times. The genes are TRBV10-2 and TRBJ2-7; 8 bases match TRBD1. Germline V gene lookup returns CDR1 WSHSY and CDR2 SAAADI. The CDR3 spans 15 residues. V was pared by 5 bases and J by 0 bases, with 6 bases of the junction left unmatched. CDR3 region: CASSQGQGASYEQYF. CDR3 sequence (DNA): TGCGCCAGCAGTCAAGGGCAGGGGGCCTCCTACGAGCAGTACTTC.

This chain uses TRBV16 with TRBJ1-1; D is uncertain. Germline V gene data show CDR1 as KGHSY and CDR2 as FQNENV. The germline V and J ends were trimmed by 3 bases and 8 bases, with 10 bases remaining between them. The CDR3 has 12 amino acids. CDR3 in DNA: TGTGCCAGCAGCCAGAATAGCTACGAAGCTTTCTTT. Protein product: CASSQNSYEAFF.

The chain carries TRBV18 and TRBJ1-1; D not resolved. This CDR3 is 13 amino acids long. Between the trimmed V and J ends, which lost 4 bases and 3 bases, there was a span of 9 bases. Germline-derived CDR1 and CDR2 are KGHSH and LQKENI. CDR3 DNA sequence: TGTGCCAGCTCACGAAATGTGGACACTGAAGCTTTCTTT. Translating it yields CASSRNVDTEAFF.

This clonotype was seen more than once but under ten times. This chain joins TRBV7-9 and TRBJ1-1; the D gene is possibly TRBD1 (5 bases). The germline gives CDR1 SEHNR, CDR2 FQNEAQ (reference sequence). V was shortened by 5 bases and J by 1 base, with 20 bases between the two germline ends. This CDR3 has 17 residues. The CDR3 DNA sequence: TGTGCCAGCAGCCTTTCCCCCGGCAGGGCCGAGAACACTGAAGCTTTCTTT. The encoded protein is CASSLSPGRAENTEAFF.

As concerns this clonotype: One base away lies a much larger clone, so this may be a sequencing read error. This chain uses TRBV12-3 or TRBV12-4 with TRBJ1-1; tentative D call: TRBD1 (5 bases). The CDR3 runs to 13 residues. V lost 2 bases and J 6 bases, leaving 10 bases between the germline ends. CDR3 nucleotides: TGTGCCAGCAGTTTAAGGGGAGGGGCTGAAGCTTTCTTT. Translating gives CASSLRGGAEAFF.

This clonotype was seen only a few times. The J gene is TRBJ2-1, the V gene TRBV6-5; TRBD1 might be the D (5 bases). Trimming left V 2 bases short and J 9 bases short, with 8 bases between. The CDR3 totals 12 residues. The germline V gene has CDR1 MNHEY and CDR2 SVGAGI. In DNA form, the CDR3 reads TGTGCCAGCAGTTACCTTCAGGGTGAGCAGTTCTTC. Encoded protein: CASSYLQGEQFF.

This clonotype was seen at least ten times. J is TRBJ1-1 and V is TRBV9; 7 nucleotides agree with TRBD1. Germline lookup yields CDR1 SGDLS and CDR2 YYNGEE. This CDR3 is 14 amino acids long. The trim removed 3 bases at V and 6 bases at J, leaving 8 bases unmatched. For the CDR3, the DNA is TGTGCCAGCAGCGCCCACAGGGGAGGGGCTGAAGCTTTCTTT. It translates to CASSAHRGGAEAFF. Full variable domain (rest looked up from reference TRBV9 and TRBJ1-1): DSGVTQTPKHLITATGQRVTLRCSPRSGDLSVYWYQQSLDQGLQFLIQYYNGEERAKGNILERFSAQQFPDLHSELNLSSLELGDSALYFCASSAHRGGAEAFFGQGTRLTVV.

This clonotype appeared a few times. V usage is TRBV20-1 and J usage is TRBJ1-1, with D possibly TRBD1 on 6 matching bases. Trimming removed 6 bases at V and 0 bases at J, with 14 bases between. CDR1 is DFQATT and CDR2 is SNEGSKA in the germline V gene (reference sequence). The CDR3 covers 14 residues. CDR3 in DNA: TGCAGTGCCCCCCCCGGGACAATGAACACTGAAGCTTTCTTT. It specifies CSAPPGTMNTEAFF.